One and the same sample provided the 12 T cell receptor beta chains below, sequenced in a study of T-cell reconstitution after alpha-beta-depleted transplantation in children. TCRbeta library preparation incorporated unique molecular identifiers. Each CDR3 protein gets one entry after TCRdb re-called the PCR reads with MiXCR. There are around 700,000 distinct CDR3 sequences in the sample; under 15% occur only once, and around 0.8% lies in the top ten. Source: PBMCs, taken before TCRalphabeta/CD19-depleted stem cell transplant. The source is a girl aged 2 to 10 with congenital amegakaryocytic thrombocytopenia, due to receive a stem cell transplant.

This clonotype was seen at least ten times. This rearrangement joins TRBV20-1 to TRBJ2-1, with TRBD2 matching over 8 bases. V lost 3 bases and J lost 5; bases outside the gene matches: 9. Germline assignment: CDR1 DFQATT and CDR2 SNEGSKA (reference sequence). This CDR3 spans 15 amino acids. The DNA for the CDR3 is TGCAGTGCTAGCAATTGGGGACTAGGAAACAATGAGCAGTTCTTC. Protein: CSASNWGLGNNEQFF.

V gene TRBV7-9 combines with J gene TRBJ1-1; D ambiguous. CDR1 is SEHNR and CDR2 is FQNEAQ in the germline V gene (reference sequence). Between the trimmed V and J ends, which lost 5 bases and 10 bases, there was a span of 20 bases. The CDR3 length is 14 residues. The CDR3 DNA sequence: TGTGCCAGCAGCCTGTATGCCGACCCGTTGCGAGCTTTCTTT. Amino acids: CASSLYADPLRAFF.

The V and J genes are TRBV28 and TRBJ1-4; D unresolved. The germline gives CDR1 MDHEN, CDR2 SYDVKM. Trimming took off 6 bases at V and 4 bases at J, with 24 bases between the two ends. The CDR3 contains 18 residues. The CDR3 here is CASRGRLIQKKLNEKLFF. In DNA, the CDR3 is TGTGCCAGCAGAGGCCGTTTGATACAGAAAAAGCTTAATGAAAAACTGTTTTTT.

This clonotype was seen many times. The chain links TRBV29-1 to TRBJ2-5; no clear D. The germline V gene encodes CDR1 SQVTM and CDR2 ANQGSEA. This CDR3 spans 11 amino acids. The V end lost 5 bases, the J end lost 0 bases, and 4 bases lay between the germline ends. CDR3 bases: TGCAGCGTTTCTGACCAAGAGACCCAGTACTTC. Protein product: CSVSDQETQYF.

The V gene is TRBV5-1, the J gene TRBJ2-5; no clear D gene. The CDR3 totals 12 residues. Germline V gene data show CDR1 as SGHRS and CDR2 as YFSETQ. V lost 5 bases to trimming and J lost 0 bases, with 5 bases between them. CDR3 in DNA: TGCGCCAGCAGGAGGTACCAAGAGACCCAGTACTTC. It codes for CASRRYQETQYF.

This clonotype was found many times. In DNA, the CDR3 is TGCAGTGCTAGAGTTCCAACTAGCGCGAAAACCTACAATGAGCAGTTCTTC. Protein sequence: CSARVPTSAKTYNEQFF. This sequence joins TRBV20-1 and TRBJ2-1; 7 bases agree with TRBD2. Germline CDR1 DFQATT, CDR2 SNEGSKA (reference sequence). The trim removed 1 base at V and 2 bases at J, leaving 11 bases unmatched. The CDR3 has 17 residues.

This clonotype was counted at least ten times. V usage is TRBV18 and J usage is TRBJ2-1; D is unclear. Germline CDR1 is KGHSH and CDR2 is LQKENI. This CDR3 has 13 amino acids. V was trimmed by 3 bases and J by 5 bases, leaving 8 bases between them. CDR3 nucleotides: TGTGCCAGCTCACCGCCCCCGAACAATGAGCAGTTCTTC. As protein: CASSPPPNNEQFF. The full variable domain, with the rest looked up from reference TRBV18 and TRBJ2-1, is NAGVMQNPRHLVRRRGQEARLRCSPMKGHSHVYWYRQLPEEGLKFMVYLQKENIIDESGMPKERFSAEFPKEGPSILRIQQVVRGDSAAYFCASSPPPNNEQFFGPGTRLTVL.

In its sample, this clonotype was seen a few times. The chain has TRBV3-1 and TRBJ2-1, with D perhaps matching TRBD2 (5 bases). This CDR3 contains 15 residues. Germline V gene lookup returns CDR1 LGHDT and CDR2 YNNKEL (reference sequence). Trimming shortened V by 6 bases and J by 2 bases, and 14 bases separated the two germline ends. CDR3 loop: CASSNGLGTYNEQFF. The CDR3 region has the DNA TGTGCCAGCAGTAATGGACTGGGAACCTACAATGAGCAGTTCTTC.

The V call is TRBV20-1, the J call TRBJ2-1; D is perhaps TRBD2 (6 bases). V was pared by 4 bases and J by 7 bases, with 17 bases between. The CDR3 loop spans 14 amino acids. The germline gives CDR1 DFQATT, CDR2 SNEGSKA (reference sequence). CDR3 bases: TGCAGTGCTAACCGGGACTCCGCTATAAATGAGCAGTTCTTC. It yields the protein CSANRDSAINEQFF.

This chain joins TRBV5-4 and TRBJ2-1; perhaps TRBD2 as D (6 bases). The CDR3 has 16 amino acids. With 2 bases removed from V and 5 bases from J, the gap between germline ends came to 17 bases. CDR1 SGHNT and CDR2 YYREEE come from the germline V gene (reference sequence). The CDR3 DNA reads TGTGCCAGCAGCTTATCCCTAGCGAGAATGAACAATGAGCAGTTCTTC. It specifies CASSLSLARMNNEQFF.

Many counts were recorded for this clonotype. The chain employs TRBV20-1 and TRBJ2-1; possibly TRBD1 for D (6 bases). Germline V CDR1 and CDR2: DFQATT, SNEGSKA (reference sequence). Deletions cut 2 bases from V and 3 bases from J, with 17 bases between. The length of the CDR3 is 16 residues. The CDR3 DNA sequence: TGCAGTGCTAGACTTAGCCATAAGACAGGCTACAATGAGCAGTTCTTC. Amino acids: CSARLSHKTGYNEQFF.

The sample holds many counts of this clonotype. This chain uses TRBV12-5 with TRBJ2-2, with 12 bases identical to TRBD2. CDR3 size: 20 residues. J gave up 1 base and V 1 base, and 10 bases lay outside the gene matches. Germline V gene data show CDR1 as LGHNT and CDR2 as FRNRAP. The CDR3 bases are TGTGCTAGTGGTTTGGACAGGACTAGCGGGGCGCCTCAGAACACCGGGGAGCTGTTTTTT. It encodes CASGLDRTSGAPQNTGELFF. Together with reference TRBV12-5 and TRBJ2-2, the CDR3 gives the full variable domain: DARVTQTPRHKVTEMGQEVTMRCQPILGHNTVFWYRQTMMQGLELLAYFRNRAPLDDSGMPKDRFSAEMPDATLATLKIQPSEPRDSAVYFCASGLDRTSGAPQNTGELFFGEGSRLTVL.